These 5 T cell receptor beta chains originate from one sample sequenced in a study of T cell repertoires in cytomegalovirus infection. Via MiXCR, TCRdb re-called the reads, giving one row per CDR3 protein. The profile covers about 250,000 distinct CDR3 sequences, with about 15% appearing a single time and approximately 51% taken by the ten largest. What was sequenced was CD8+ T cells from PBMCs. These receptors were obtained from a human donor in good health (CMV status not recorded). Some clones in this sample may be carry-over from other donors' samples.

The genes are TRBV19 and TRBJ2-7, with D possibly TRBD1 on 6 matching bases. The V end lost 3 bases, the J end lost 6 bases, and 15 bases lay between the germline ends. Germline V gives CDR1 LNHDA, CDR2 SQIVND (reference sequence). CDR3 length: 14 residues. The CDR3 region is CASSIWGQGGEQYF. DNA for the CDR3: TGTGCCAGTAGTATCTGGGGGCAAGGTGGCGAGCAGTACTTC.

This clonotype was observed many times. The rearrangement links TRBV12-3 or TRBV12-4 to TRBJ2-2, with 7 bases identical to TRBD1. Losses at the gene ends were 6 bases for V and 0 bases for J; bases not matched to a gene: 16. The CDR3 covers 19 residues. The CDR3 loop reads CASSSGQSSPDTNTGELFF. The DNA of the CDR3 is TGTGCCAGCAGCTCGGGACAGAGTAGTCCCGATACGAACACCGGGGAGCTGTTTTTT.

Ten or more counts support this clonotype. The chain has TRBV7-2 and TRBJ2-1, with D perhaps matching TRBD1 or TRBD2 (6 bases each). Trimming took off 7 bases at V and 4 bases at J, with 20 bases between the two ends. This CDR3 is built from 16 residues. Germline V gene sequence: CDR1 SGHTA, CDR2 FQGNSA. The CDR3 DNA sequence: TGTGCCAGCACCACGATCACGGGGGCGCGATACAATGAGCAGTTCTTC. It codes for CASTTITGARYNEQFF.

CDR3 coding DNA: TGCAGCGTTGAAGACTTTTATAGCACAGATACGCAGTATTTT. The encoded protein is CSVEDFYSTDTQYF. The chain has TRBV29-1 and TRBJ2-3; D is unclear. There are 14 residues in the CDR3. The V end was cut by 0 bases, the J end by 0 bases, with 7 bases between. Germline CDR1 SQVTM, CDR2 ANQGSEA.

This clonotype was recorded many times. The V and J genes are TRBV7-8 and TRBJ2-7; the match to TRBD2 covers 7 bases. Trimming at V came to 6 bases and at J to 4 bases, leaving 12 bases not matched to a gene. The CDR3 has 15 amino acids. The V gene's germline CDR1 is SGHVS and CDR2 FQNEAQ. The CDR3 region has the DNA TGTGCCAGCAGTTCTTACCGGGGGGAAGATTACGAGCAGTACTTC. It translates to CASSSYRGEDYEQYF.